The clone carrying this TCR beta chain was seen just once. These data originate in a study of shared T cell receptors in the human thymus. CDR1 and CDR2 (germline): SGHVS, FQNEAQ. V was clipped by 4 bases and J by 3 bases; unmatched bases: 6. The CDR3 extends over 14 amino acids. Method: immunoSEQ multiplex PCR; TCRdb's copy keeps in-frame clones and lacks some. The table includes 500,000 to 750,000 clones, roughly 88% detected once. The same sample was also studied in work on human thymus T cells. That publication notes: Obtained as resections during corrective heart surgery, the thymus tissue was then studied. Thymic and blood repertoires appeared to display a bias in their usage of V and J genes. Highly overlapping thymic repertoires among unrelated individuals were reported in related research.

The source material was thymocytes. The chain links TRBV7-8 to TRBJ2-7; 7 nucleotides match TRBD1. The receptor's source is a boy younger than two with a congenital heart defect. The CDR3 nucleotides are TGTGCCAGCAGCTCGGGGACAGCGGTCTACGAGCAGTACTTC. Its translation: CASSSGTAVYEQYF.